A single sample is the source of the 8 T cell receptor beta chains below, sequenced in a study of blood T cell repertoires in COVID-19. Here immunoSEQ multiplex PCR was the method, and the copy in TCRdb shows in-frame clones only, minus some. The sample contains some 150,000 clones, approximately 82% of which appear only once. The sample taken for sequencing was peripheral blood. These receptors all stem from a human donor in a cohort sampled during active COVID-19.

The chain employs TRBV28 and TRBJ2-5; TRBD2 matches at 12 bases. Per germline, CDR1 MDHEN and CDR2 SYDVKM. This CDR3 is 15 amino acids long. V dropped 3 bases and J dropped 3; count of bases not matched to a gene: 2. CDR3 coding DNA: TGTGCCAGCAGTTTGCTAGCGGGAGGGGAAGAGACCCAGTACTTC. This gives the protein CASSLLAGGEETQYF.

This chain connects TRBV7-3 to TRBJ1-1, with TRBD1 as a possible D gene (5 bases). Trimming pared 5 bases from V and 2 bases from J, leaving 12 bases between. This CDR3 is 14 amino acids long. The germline V gene encodes CDR1 SGHTA and CDR2 FQGTGA. The CDR3 sequence is CASSRGGANTEAFF. In DNA form, the CDR3 reads TGTGCCAGCAGCCGCGGAGGGGCTAACACTGAAGCTTTCTTT. Combining the CDR3 with reference TRBV7-3 and TRBJ1-1 gives the whole variable domain GAGVSQTPSNKVTEKGKYVELRCDPISGHTALYWYRQSLGQGPEFLIYFQGTGAADDSGLPNDRFFAVRPEGSVSTLKIQRTERGDSAVYLCASSRGGANTEAFFGQGTRLTVV.

The rearrangement uses TRBV19 and TRBJ2-1; D is unresolved. In germline, CDR1 is LNHDA, CDR2 SQIVND (reference sequence). V lost 7 bases to trimming and J lost 13 bases, with 20 bases between them. This CDR3 region has 13 residues. The DNA of the CDR3 is TGTGCCAGTAACACCCCATGGTCGCCTCATCAGTTCTTC. This codes for CASNTPWSPHQFF. Together with reference TRBV19 and TRBJ2-1, the CDR3 gives the full variable domain: DGGITQSPKYLFRKEGQNVTLSCEQNLNHDAMYWYRQDPGQGLRLIYYSQIVNDFQKGDIAEGYSVSREKKESFPLTVTSAQKNPTAFYLCASNTPWSPHQFFGPGTRLTVL.

This clone appeared a few times. This chain joins TRBV7-8 and TRBJ2-7; D possibly corresponds to TRBD2 (6 bases). Germline loops: CDR1 SGHVS, CDR2 FQNEAQ. The CDR3 has 13 amino acids. With 4 bases removed from V and 3 bases from J, the gap between germline ends came to 10 bases. For the CDR3, the DNA is TGTGCCAGCAGCTCTTTGGAGGGCTACGAGCAGTACTTC. It encodes CASSSLEGYEQYF.

The chain links TRBV5-6 to TRBJ1-1; 7 bases agree with TRBD1. Germline V gene sequence: CDR1 SGHDT, CDR2 YYEEEE. This CDR3 contains 15 residues. With 4 bases clipped from V and 0 bases from J, the junction kept 6 bases outside the gene matches. The CDR3 region is CASSSRQGVNTEAFF. The CDR3 coding sequence is TGTGCCAGCAGCAGCCGACAGGGTGTGAACACTGAAGCTTTCTTT.

The chain joins TRBV7-2 to TRBJ1-5; unclear D gene. This CDR3 has 13 amino acids. Trimming took 1 base from V and 4 from J, leaving 5 bases between them. Germline assignment: CDR1 SGHTA and CDR2 FQGNSA. The CDR3 nucleotides read TGTGCCAGCAGCTTAGTTCTGAATCAGCCCCAGCATTTT. Translation: CASSLVLNQPQHF. The variable domain in full, completed from reference TRBV7-2 and TRBJ1-5, reads GAGVSQSPSNKVTEKGKDVELRCDPISGHTALYWYRQSLGQGLEFLIYFQGNSAPDKSGLPSDRFSAERTGGSVSTLTIQRTQQEDSAVYLCASSLVLNQPQHFGDGTRLSIL.

This clone was detected a few times. The chain uses TRBV3-1 (or the pseudogene TRBV3-2) and TRBJ1-3; D is possibly TRBD1 (5 bases). Trimming cost V 4 bases and J 3 bases, with 7 bases left between them. Germline CDR1 LGHDT, CDR2 YNNKEL (reference sequence). This CDR3 is built from 13 residues. CDR3 bases: TGTGCCAGCAGCCTTCAGGGTGGAAACACCATATATTTT. Translated, it gives CASSLQGGNTIYF.

This clone was seen a few times. The chain employs TRBV5-4 and TRBJ2-1; TRBD1 aligns across 7 bases. Germline V gene lookup returns CDR1 SGHNT and CDR2 YYREEE (reference sequence). V was clipped by 5 bases and J by 1 base; unmatched bases: 3. This CDR3 contains 14 residues. CDR3 in amino acids: CASRPGQSYNEQFF. The CDR3 coding sequence is TGTGCCAGCAGACCGGGACAGTCCTACAATGAGCAGTTCTTC.